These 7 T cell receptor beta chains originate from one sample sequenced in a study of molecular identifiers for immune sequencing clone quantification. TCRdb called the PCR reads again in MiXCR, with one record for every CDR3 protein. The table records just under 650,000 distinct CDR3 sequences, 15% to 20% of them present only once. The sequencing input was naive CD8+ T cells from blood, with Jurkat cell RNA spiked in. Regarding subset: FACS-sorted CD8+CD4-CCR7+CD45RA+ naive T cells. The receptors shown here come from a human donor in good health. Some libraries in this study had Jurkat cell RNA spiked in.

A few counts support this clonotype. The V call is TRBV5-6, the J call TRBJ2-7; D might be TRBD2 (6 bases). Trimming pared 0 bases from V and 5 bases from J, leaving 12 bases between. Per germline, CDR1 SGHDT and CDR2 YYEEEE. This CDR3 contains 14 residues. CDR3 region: CASSLGASVNEQYF. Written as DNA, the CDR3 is TGTGCCAGCAGCTTGGGGGCTAGCGTCAACGAGCAGTACTTC.

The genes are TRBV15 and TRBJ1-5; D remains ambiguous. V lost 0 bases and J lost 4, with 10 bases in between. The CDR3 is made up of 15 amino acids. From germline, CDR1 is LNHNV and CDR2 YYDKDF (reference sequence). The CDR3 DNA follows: TGTGCCACCAGCAGAGACTTGCAGGTTAATCAGCCCCAGCATTTT. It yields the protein CATSRDLQVNQPQHF.

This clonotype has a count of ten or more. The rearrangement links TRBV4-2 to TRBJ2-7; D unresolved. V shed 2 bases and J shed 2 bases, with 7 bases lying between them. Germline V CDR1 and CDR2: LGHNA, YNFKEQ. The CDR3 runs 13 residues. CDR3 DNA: TGTGCCAGCAGCCAATATCTGGCCTACGAGCAGTACTTC. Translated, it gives CASSQYLAYEQYF.

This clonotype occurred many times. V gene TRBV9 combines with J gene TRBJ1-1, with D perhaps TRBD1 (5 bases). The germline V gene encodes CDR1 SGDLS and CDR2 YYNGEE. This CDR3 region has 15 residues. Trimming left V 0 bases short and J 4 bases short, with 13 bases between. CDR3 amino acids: CASSVGPQGPTEAFF. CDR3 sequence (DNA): TGTGCCAGCAGCGTAGGGCCCCAGGGACCCACTGAAGCTTTCTTT.

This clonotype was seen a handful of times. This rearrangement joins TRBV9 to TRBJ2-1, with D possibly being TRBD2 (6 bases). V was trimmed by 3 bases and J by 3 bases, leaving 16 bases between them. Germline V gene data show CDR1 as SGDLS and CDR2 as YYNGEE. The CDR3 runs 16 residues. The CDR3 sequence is CASSARAGLIYNEQFF. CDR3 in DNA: TGTGCCAGCAGCGCGAGGGCGGGACTTATCTACAATGAGCAGTTCTTC.

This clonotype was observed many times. The CDR3 spells CASSQDYQGSYEQYF. The CDR3 DNA follows: TGCGCCAGCAGCCAAGATTATCAAGGGTCCTACGAGCAGTACTTC. V is TRBV4-3 and J is TRBJ2-7; D gene uncertain. V was shortened by 0 bases and J by 1 base, with 10 bases between the two germline ends. The CDR3 contains 15 residues. Germline CDR1 reads LGHNA; CDR2 reads YSLEER.

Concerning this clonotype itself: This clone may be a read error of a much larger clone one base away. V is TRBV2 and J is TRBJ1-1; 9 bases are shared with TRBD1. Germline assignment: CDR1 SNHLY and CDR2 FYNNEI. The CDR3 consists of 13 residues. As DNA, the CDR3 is TGTGCCAGCAGAGTACAGGGGGCCGAGGGAGCTTCCTTT. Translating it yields CASRVQGAEGASF.